The clone carrying this T cell receptor (beta chain) was recorded at least ten times. No antigen is known for it. This specimen comes from a study of T-cell reconstitution after alpha-beta-depleted transplantation in children. Overall study findings and caveats: The authors attributed T-cell counts and diversity one year after transplant mostly to newly produced T cells. About two months after transplant, alpha-beta T cells reportedly came from several hundred expanded graft clones.

Unique molecular identifiers were used in preparing the TCRbeta library. MiXCR, applied by TCRdb to the PCR reads, yields one record per CDR3 protein. The sample yields approximately 630,000 distinct CDR3 sequences, over 10% seen once. The germline V and J ends were trimmed by 0 bases and 5 bases, with 10 bases remaining between them. The CDR3 has 14 amino acids. Germline V gene data show CDR1 as SGHRS and CDR2 as YFSETQ. This rearrangement joins TRBV5-1 to TRBJ2-3; D is possibly TRBD2 (6 bases). This sequence originates from a girl aged 2 to 9 with congenital amegakaryocytic thrombocytopenia, due to receive a stem cell transplant. This specimen consisted of PBMCs, obtained before TCRalphabeta/CD19-depleted stem cell transplant. CDR3 sequence: CASSLVLAGDTQYF. In DNA, the CDR3 is TGCGCCAGCAGCTTGGTACTAGCAGGAGATACGCAGTATTTT.